A single TCR beta chain is shown here with its context. Its matching antigen is unknown. The PCR had 60 Vbeta and 13 Jbeta primers. This table comes from immunoSEQ multiplex PCR, and its TCRdb copy is limited to in-frame clones, with some not included. Among some 120,000 clones listed, 15% were seen once. The sample belongs to a study of cytomegalovirus exposure and HLA in healthy donors. Study-wide points: Researchers reported in a later analysis that a missense DCLRE1C variant was tied to TCR beta V- and J-gene trimming. A further, later analysis showed that HLA-associated TCR beta chains (compared with equally common others) were more clonally expanded.

The germline CDR1 and CDR2 sequences are MDHEN and SYDVKM. V gave up 2 bases and J gave up 8 bases, with 9 bases separating them. This CDR3 has 12 amino acids. The chain combines TRBV28 with TRBJ1-1; D is undetermined. Sequencing was done on a sample of PBMCs. This clonotype was sampled from a woman in her late teens or twenties in good health and CMV-seronegative. CDR3: CASSLARGEAFF. DNA for the CDR3: TGTGCCAGCAGTTTAGCCCGAGGCGAAGCTTTCTTT.